This T cell receptor (beta chain) was found in a study of shared clonotypes between healthy human individuals. Study summary: A couple of women and three men aged 18 to 49 made up the donors.

A CD45RA-negative memory subset and a CD45RA+ naive subset were separated from the CD4+ cells. Findings and caveats of the study: A reduction in generation probabilities was seen for non-shared clonotypes relative to those shared by all four donors.

Regarding this clone: Its antigen is currently unknown.

Using roughly 200 ng DNA, 32,000 or so T cell genomes, the sorted-subset replicate PCRs were run. Sequenced by immunoSEQ multiplex PCR; TCRdb stores in-frame clones only, minus some. The table lists 2 million to 3 million clones, more than 90% of them singletons. The clonotype originates from a man aged 18-30 years in good health. The sample was naive CD4+ T cells sorted from blood. Stated subset: CD45RA+ positively selected.

The CDR3 sequence: CASGTNRGAATEAFF. The CDR3 DNA sequence: TGTGCTAGTGGTACCAACAGGGGGGCGGCCACTGAAGCTTTCTTT. V is TRBV12-5 and J is TRBJ1-1, with TRBD1 identical over 8 bases. This CDR3 comprises 15 residues. Per germline, CDR1 LGHNT and CDR2 FRNRAP. Trimming at V came to 5 bases and at J to 4 bases, leaving 9 bases not matched to a gene. Looking up the rest from reference TRBV12-5 and TRBJ1-1 gives the full variable domain: DARVTQTPRHKVTEMGQEVTMRCQPILGHNTVFWYRQTMMQGLELLAYFRNRAPLDDSGMPKDRFSAEMPDATLATLKIQPSEPRDSAVYFCASGTNRGAATEAFFGQGTRLTVV.